The rows below give T cell receptor beta chains drawn from one sample of a study of radiotherapy plus CTLA-4 blockade in lung cancer. Method: immunoSEQ multiplex PCR; TCRdb's copy keeps in-frame clones and lacks some. The data contain over 75,000 clones, roughly 80% of them seen just once; the ten biggest clones take up around 0.78%. The sample in question was peripheral blood, obtained from a patient treated with radiotherapy plus ipilimumab. These receptors all come from a human donor with non-small cell lung cancer who had stable disease on radiotherapy plus ipilimumab. Both conserved end residues are trimmed from each CDR3. Some rows mark clone size as missing; the rest say once, few, many or name a class of expanded clone.

TRBV6-5,13,NA,ASSITGLDSYEQY
TRBV29-1,10,NA,SVVQGRETQY
TRBV6-1,13,NA,ASSELRNSNQPQH
TRBV9,14,once,ASSGGLAGSDYEQY
TRBV2,14,few,ASSGGQGNSNQPQH
TRBV30,10,NA,ASPQTGKGYT
TRBV28,9,NA,AASGVQPQH
TRBV13,11,NA,ASSLGISYEQY
TRBV27,13,NA,ASSLRLAGSNEQF
TRBV19,11,few,ASSINLDYGYT
TRBV6-6,14,NA,ASSPPPGREGETQY
TRBV6-1,12,NA,ASTLGTYYQPQH
TRBV13,12,NA,ASSLTGYDTEAF
TRBV15,14,NA,ATSRDTGVLSYEQY
TRBV7-9,12,NA,ASSSTGLTDTQY
TRBV6-6,12,NA,ASRTSSYTDTQY
TRBV20-1,9,NA,SARGDQPQH
TRBV5-6,13,NA,ASSLGPASGNTIY
TRBV18,13,NA,ASSPSSGSSYEQY
TRBV10-3,13,NA,AIRTGTGGESPLH
TRBV7-3,13,NA,ASSLTGDGRKTQY
TRBV27,12,NA,ASSSLLSGTEAF
TRBV28,13,few,ASRSRHSSYNEQF
TRBV19,10,once,ASSIDRNEQF
TRBV6-6,12,NA,ASFPGTGEETQY
TRBV6-6,12,NA,ASTRPEAGTEAF
TRBV23-1,12,NA,ASSQSGTEETQY
TRBV4-2,15,NA,ASSQERQTGYFDEQF
TRBV6-1,16,NA,ASSAGAGAGLKQNEQF
TRBV4-2,15,NA,ASSQDPGTDGGNEQF
TRBV11-2,10,NA,AEGGFGYGYT
TRBV21-1,12,few,ADQGTPLNSPLH
TRBV2,15,NA,ASSPHRSLAGEETQY
TRBV18,13,NA,ASTVGGQSNQPQH
TRBV6-5,10,NA,ATWTGGYEAF
TRBV11-2,14,NA,ASSSYQGALGETQY
TRBV5-1,13,NA,ASSPGLERRNEQF
TRBV6-5,12,few,ASRLAAKQGEQY
TRBV6-5,12,NA,ASSSSGEGQPQH
TRBV9,12,NA,ASSVRGATYEQY
TRBV28,12,NA,ASSFRSGGKGQF
TRBV7-3,15,NA,ASSLTGSGTLNTEAF
TRBV27,13,NA,ASSRDRRFTYEQY
TRBV7-2,12,NA,ASSSQGGVLEQY
TRBV12-5,13,NA,ASASDRDSSYEQY